A single sample is the source of the 17 T cell receptor beta chains below, sequenced in a study of graft-versus-host responses after intestinal transplantation. Here immunoSEQ multiplex PCR was the method, and the copy in TCRdb shows in-frame clones only, minus some. This table holds just over 95,000 clones, 92% found once. Their antigens remain unidentified. Here the sequenced sample was unstimulated CD4+ T cells sorted from spleen or lymph node cells, taken before intestinal transplant. The source of these receptors is a human donor who received an intestinal transplant.

The CDR3 coding sequence is TGTGCCAGCAGCCCGGGACAGGATTCCTACGAGCAGTACTTC. It yields the protein CASSPGQDSYEQYF. This chain uses TRBV6-6 with TRBJ2-5, with TRBD1 matching over 8 bases. The J call may be wrong; the DNA end is better matched by TRBJ2-7. The CDR3 length is 14 residues. The germline gives CDR1 MNHNY, CDR2 SVGAGI (reference sequence).

Regarding this clone: At one of its ends the junction is not consistent with the germline gene, which may arise from a read error. The chain carries TRBV19 and TRBJ1-2, with 7 nucleotides matching TRBD1. There are 17 residues in the CDR3. Per the germline V gene, CDR1 is LNHDA and CDR2 is SQIVND (reference sequence). The CDR3 is CASSPYGTAAGNSGYTF. CDR3 sequence (DNA): TGTGCCAGTAGTCCCTACGGGACAGCGGCAGGTAACTCTGGCTACACCTTC.

The V gene is TRBV6-4, the J gene TRBJ1-6; TRBD1 aligns across 9 bases. The CDR3 is made up of 15 amino acids. Trimming cost V 0 bases and J 9 bases; bases outside gene matches: 3. The germline V gene has CDR1 MRHNA and CDR2 SNTAGT. This CDR3 is CASSDSGTGSSPLHF. Written as DNA, the CDR3 is TGTGCCAGCAGTGACTCCGGGACAGGGAGTTCACCCCTCCACTTT.

J is TRBJ2-1 and V is TRBV9, with 8 bases aligning to TRBD2. Unmatched junction bases numbered 3, after V lost 2 bases and J lost 2 bases. CDR3 size: 15 residues. The germline V gene has CDR1 SGDLS and CDR2 YYNGEE. In DNA, the CDR3 is TGTGCCAGCAGCGTTAGCGGGAACCCCTACAATGAGCAGTTCTTC. Protein product: CASSVSGNPYNEQFF.

The chain has TRBV7-2 and TRBJ1-1, with D perhaps matching TRBD1 (5 bases). Trimming shortened V by 0 bases and J by 5 bases, and 13 bases separated the two germline ends. The CDR3 covers 15 residues. The V gene's germline CDR1 is SGHTA and CDR2 FQGNSA. The CDR3 nucleotides are TGTGCCAGCAGCTTAGCATACAGGCCCGAGACTGAAGCTTTCTTT. Its translation: CASSLAYRPETEAFF.

The rearrangement joins TRBV5-1 to TRBJ2-7, with a possible D match to TRBD1 (6 bases). The germline V gene encodes CDR1 SGHRS and CDR2 YFSETQ. Trimming cost V 4 bases and J 3 bases, with 14 bases left between them. The length of the CDR3 is 14 residues. Here the CDR3 reads CASSTRDIHYEQYF. The CDR3 DNA follows: TGCGCCAGCAGCACCCGGGACATCCACTACGAGCAGTACTTC.

The chain uses TRBV28 and TRBJ2-3; 8 bases are a match to TRBD1. CDR3 length equals 17 residues. The germline gives CDR1 MDHEN, CDR2 SYDVKM. V lost 4 bases to trimming and J lost 8 bases; unmatched junction nucleotides: 17. The CDR3 sequence is CASSSLGQESAGGTQYF. The DNA of the CDR3 is TGTGCCAGCAGTTCTCTGGGACAGGAGTCGGCCGGGGGTACGCAGTATTTT.

The V and J genes are TRBV4-2 and TRBJ2-7, with 9 bases identical to TRBD1. With 4 bases clipped from V and 5 bases from J, the junction kept 15 bases outside the gene matches. The CDR3 length is 17 residues. CDR1 is LGHNA, CDR2 YNFKEQ, per germline. The CDR3 spells CASSPHAGTGSGNEQYF. The CDR3 nucleotides read TGTGCCAGCAGCCCTCATGCTGGGACAGGGTCCGGGAACGAGCAGTACTTC.

The rearrangement links TRBV7-2 to TRBJ1-1, with TRBD1 matching over 9 bases. The trim removed 2 bases at V and 4 bases at J, leaving 11 bases unmatched. The germline V gene has CDR1 SGHTA and CDR2 FQGNSA. The length of the CDR3 is 17 residues. Here the CDR3 DNA reads TGTGCCAGCAGCTTAATCCTCCAACCGGGACAGGGCACTGAAGCTTTCTTT. Protein sequence: CASSLILQPGQGTEAFF. The full variable domain, its missing parts supplied by reference TRBV7-2 and TRBJ1-1, is GAGVSQSPSNKVTEKGKDVELRCDPISGHTALYWYRQSLGQGLEFLIYFQGNSAPDKSGLPSDRFSAERTGGSVSTLTIQRTQQEDSAVYLCASSLILQPGQGTEAFFGQGTRLTVV.

V is TRBV5-1 and J is TRBJ2-3; TRBD2 is a possible D gene (5 bases). Trimming took off 1 base at V and 6 bases at J, with 12 bases between the two ends. The germline CDR1 and CDR2 sequences are SGHRS and YFSETQ. The CDR3 has 14 amino acids. Here the CDR3 reads CASSLLLGSDTQYF. The CDR3 DNA sequence: TGCGCCAGCAGCTTGTTACTAGGATCCGATACGCAGTATTTT.

The gene calls are TRBV7-2 and TRBJ2-3; no definite D call. V lost 0 bases and J 5 bases, leaving 9 bases between the germline ends. This CDR3 spans 14 amino acids. Germline CDR1 and CDR2: SGHTA and FQGNSA. Written as DNA, the CDR3 is TGTGCCAGCAGCTTAGCGTTAGCAGTAGATACGCAGTATTTT. The encoded protein is CASSLALAVDTQYF.

This chain connects TRBV6-6 to TRBJ1-1, with TRBD1 as a possible D gene (5 bases). Germline V gene sequence: CDR1 MNHNY, CDR2 SVGAGI (reference sequence). Trimming removed 5 bases at V and 1 base at J, with 11 bases between. CDR3 length equals 14 residues. CDR3 sequence (DNA): TGTGCCAGCAGTACCGCCGGGGGGAACACTGAAGCTTTCTTT. It specifies CASSTAGGNTEAFF.

The rearrangement joins TRBV19 to TRBJ2-7, with D perhaps matching TRBD1 (7 bases). V lost 4 bases, J lost 6 bases, and 13 bases lay in between. This CDR3 spans 13 amino acids. Germline CDR1 reads LNHDA; CDR2 reads SQIVND (reference sequence). DNA of the CDR3: TGTGCCAGTAGTAACTCCAGGGGGGCCGAGCAGTACTTC. Encoded protein: CASSNSRGAEQYF.

This chain connects TRBV2 to TRBJ1-1; possible D gene TRBD1, 6 bases. The CDR3 length is 15 residues. V lost 4 bases, J lost 1 base, and 13 bases lay in between. From germline, CDR1 is SNHLY and CDR2 FYNNEI. The CDR3, as DNA: TGTGCCAGCAGTGGACGCCGGGACAAGAACACTGAAGCTTTCTTT. Its translation is CASSGRRDKNTEAFF.

The gene calls are TRBV30 and TRBJ2-5; D perhaps matches TRBD1 (6 bases). The J call could be wrong; TRBJ2-7 is a better fit for the DNA end. The CDR3 is 16 residues long. CDR1 and CDR2 from the germline V gene are GTSNPN and SVGIG (reference sequence). The CDR3 is CAWSAARQVYFYEQYF. CDR3 nucleotides: TGTGCCTGGAGTGCAGCTCGACAGGTTTACTTCTACGAGCAGTACTTC.

This clone appeared once. The rearrangement joins TRBV5-4 to TRBJ2-7; 7 bases are a match to TRBD2. Germline V gives CDR1 SGHNT, CDR2 YYREEE (reference sequence). J lost 5 bases, V lost 1 base, and 15 bases had no gene match. This CDR3 has 17 amino acids. The CDR3 DNA sequence: TGTGCCAGCAGCTTGAGTGGCGGCGCGGTGGGGGGGAACGAGCAGTACTTC. Residues: CASSLSGGAVGGNEQYF.

This clone was counted once. The CDR3 DNA is TGTGCCACCAGCAGAGGAGGGACAGACTTCACAGATACGCAGTATTTT. Translating gives CATSRGGTDFTDTQYF. The rearrangement joins TRBV15 to TRBJ2-3; 7 bases line up with TRBD1. The germline gives CDR1 LNHNV, CDR2 YYDKDF (reference sequence). The CDR3 is made up of 16 amino acids. The ends lost 1 base at V and 2 bases at J; junction bases unmatched: 6.